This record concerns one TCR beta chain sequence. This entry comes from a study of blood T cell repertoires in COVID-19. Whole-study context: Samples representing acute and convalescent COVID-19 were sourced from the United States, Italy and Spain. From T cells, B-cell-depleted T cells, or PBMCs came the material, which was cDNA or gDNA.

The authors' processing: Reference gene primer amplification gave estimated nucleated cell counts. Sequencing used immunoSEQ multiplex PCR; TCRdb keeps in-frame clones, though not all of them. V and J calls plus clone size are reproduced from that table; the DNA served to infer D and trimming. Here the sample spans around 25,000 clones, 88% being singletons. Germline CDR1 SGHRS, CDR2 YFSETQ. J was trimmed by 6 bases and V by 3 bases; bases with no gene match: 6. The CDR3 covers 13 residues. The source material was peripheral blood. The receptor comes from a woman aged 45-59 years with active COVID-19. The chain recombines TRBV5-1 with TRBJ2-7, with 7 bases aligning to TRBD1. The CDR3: CASSWGYRGEQYF. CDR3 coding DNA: TGCGCCAGCAGCTGGGGTTACAGGGGCGAGCAGTACTTC.